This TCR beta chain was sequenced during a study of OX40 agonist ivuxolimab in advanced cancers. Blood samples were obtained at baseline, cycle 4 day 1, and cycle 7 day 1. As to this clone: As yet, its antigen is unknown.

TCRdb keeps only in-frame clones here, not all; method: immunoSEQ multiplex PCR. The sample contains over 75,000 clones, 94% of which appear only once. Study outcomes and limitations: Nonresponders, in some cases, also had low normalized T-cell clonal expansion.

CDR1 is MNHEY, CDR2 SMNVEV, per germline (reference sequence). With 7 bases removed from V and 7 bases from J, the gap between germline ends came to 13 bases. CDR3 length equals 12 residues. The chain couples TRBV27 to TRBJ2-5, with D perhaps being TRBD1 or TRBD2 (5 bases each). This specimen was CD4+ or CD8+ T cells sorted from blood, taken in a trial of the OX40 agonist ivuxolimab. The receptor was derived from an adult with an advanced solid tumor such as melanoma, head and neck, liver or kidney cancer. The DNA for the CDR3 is TGTGCCAGCATTGGGGACGGAGGGACCCAGTACTTC. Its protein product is CASIGDGGTQYF.